This note documents a single T cell receptor (beta chain) sequence. This record belongs to a study of OX40 agonist ivuxolimab in advanced cancers. V was trimmed by 6 bases and J by 0 bases, leaving 8 bases between them. CDR1 and CDR2 (germline): MNHEY, SVGAGI. CDR3 length: 13 residues. The data were produced by immunoSEQ multiplex PCR, yet TCRdb's version contains in-frame clones alone and is incomplete. This sample has some 72,000 clones; around 91% occur once, and the top ten carry around 2.8%. The chain uses TRBV6-5 and TRBJ1-1; D is possibly TRBD1 (5 bases). The starting material was CD4+ or CD8+ T cells sorted from blood, obtained in a trial of the OX40 agonist ivuxolimab. This TCR came from an adult with an advanced solid tumor such as melanoma, head and neck, liver or kidney cancer. CDR3: CASRGGLNTEAFF. The CDR3 bases are TGTGCCAGCAGGGGGGGTCTGAACACTGAAGCTTTCTTT.